This TCR beta chain was recorded in a study of blood T cells in healthy people across ages. Combining a sample-barcoded 5' primer with a J-beta primer mix, a second PCR ran for roughly 7 to 12 cycles. The study obtained at least 3 million CDR3-containing paired-end reads from every sample. Via MiXCR, TCRdb re-called the 5' RACE reads, giving one row per CDR3 protein. The repertoire has about 1.8 million distinct CDR3 sequences, 49% of them found once; the top ten carry roughly 2%. Findings and limits, study-wide: One million T cells yielded diversity estimates that were considered underestimates.

As regards this clonotype: The target antigen is unknown. A read error may account for a junction end that differs from germline.

With each sample, at least 6 micrograms of total RNA were extracted. The CDR3 totals 14 residues. Germline CDR1 is MNHNS and CDR2 is SASEGT. The sequencing sample was made of blood. The sequence was obtained from a woman in her 40s in good health. The chain has TRBV6-1 and TRBJ1-2, with a tentative D call TRBD1 (6 bases). Written as DNA, the CDR3 is TGTGCCAGCAGGCCTAGAGTGGGGGGCTATGCCTACACCTTC. This encodes CASRPRVGGYAYTF.